This record concerns one T cell receptor (beta chain) sequence. Clones were read by immunoSEQ multiplex PCR, and TCRdb kept only the in-frame ones, dropping some. The sample shows some 100,000 clones, around 94% of them seen only once. The data were taken from a study of T cell changes during pregnancy in multiple sclerosis. There are 16 residues in the CDR3. With 2 bases clipped from V and 7 bases from J, the junction kept 6 bases outside the gene matches. Germline V CDR1 and CDR2: KGHSH, LQKENI. This chain uses TRBV18 with TRBJ1-6; 9 bases are a match to TRBD1. The sequence was collected from a female donor with multiple sclerosis, enrolled in a pregnancy study. This material consisted of peripheral blood, taken in the second trimester of pregnancy. CDR3: CASSPRGQGGNSPLHF. CDR3 DNA: TGTGCCAGCTCACCAAGGGGACAGGGAGGCAATTCACCCCTCCACTTT.